The count of the clone carrying this T cell receptor (beta chain) is one. Noted time point: peripheral blood 6 weeks after treatment start. The data were obtained in a study of PD-L1 blockade in urothelial cancer. The repertoire was sequenced with immunoSEQ multiplex PCR; TCRdb's copy has only in-frame clones and lacks some. The table has 66,000 or so clones, roughly 90% seen once. Trimming cost V 4 bases and J 0 bases; bases outside gene matches: 14. The CDR3 loop spans 18 amino acids. The germline CDR1 and CDR2 sequences are SGDLS and YYNGEE. This clonotype originated in a man between 60 and 75 years old with urothelial cancer. This specimen consisted of PBMCs, obtained around atezolizumab (anti-PD-L1) treatment. The chain uses TRBV9 and TRBJ2-7; TRBD1 matches at 9 bases. The CDR3 here is CASSFGGGGQGNSYEQYF. The CDR3 coding sequence is TGTGCCAGCAGCTTCGGGGGTGGGGGACAGGGTAACTCCTACGAGCAGTACTTC.